One sample yielded the 23 T cell receptor beta chains listed below, sequenced in a study of OX40 agonist ivuxolimab in advanced cancers. Sequencing was performed with immunoSEQ multiplex PCR; in TCRdb, only in-frame clones are kept and a portion is missing. The table shows tens of thousands of clones, with over 80% occurring only once. Sequences were derived from CD4+ or CD8+ T cells sorted from blood, sampled in a trial of the OX40 agonist ivuxolimab. These receptors all stem from an adult with an advanced solid tumor such as melanoma, head and neck, liver or kidney cancer.

The rearrangement uses TRBV28 and TRBJ1-1; D is ambiguous. Germline-derived CDR1 and CDR2 are MDHEN and SYDVKM. V dropped 1 base and J dropped 0 bases, with 9 bases sitting between them. The CDR3 loop spans 15 amino acids. CDR3 amino acids: CASSLYLLMNTEAFF. DNA of the CDR3: TGTGCCAGCAGTTTATACCTGCTGATGAACACTGAAGCTTTCTTT.

The chain joins TRBV19 to TRBJ2-3; the match to TRBD1 covers 7 bases. This CDR3 region has 14 residues. CDR1 is LNHDA and CDR2 is SQIVND in the germline V gene (reference sequence). Losses at the gene ends were 6 bases for V and 10 bases for J; bases not matched to a gene: 13. CDR3 in DNA: TGTGCCAGTAGCACCCACAGGGGCCAAGACCCGCAGTATTTT. It translates to CASSTHRGQDPQYF.

This chain joins TRBV28 and TRBJ1-1; D may be TRBD1 (5 bases). V lost 8 bases, J lost 4 bases, and 20 bases lay in between. CDR3 length: 15 residues. The germline CDR1 and CDR2 sequences are MDHEN and SYDVKM. CDR3 coding DNA: TGTGCCAGCGGGGCGGGCTCAGGGTGGGCCACTGAAGCTTTCTTT. Its protein product is CASGAGSGWATEAFF.

This chain connects TRBV19 to TRBJ2-6; 7 positions agree with TRBD2. V was clipped by 9 bases and J by 2 bases; unmatched bases: 4. Germline CDR1 is LNHDA and CDR2 is SQIVND (reference sequence). The CDR3 spans 14 residues. The CDR3 reads CASDRGAGANVLTF. CDR3 nucleotides: TGTGCCAGCGACCGGGGGGCTGGGGCCAACGTCCTGACTTTC.

The chain combines TRBV6-5 with TRBJ1-5; TRBD1 might be the D (6 bases). Trimming stripped 0 bases from V and 2 bases from J, with 11 bases between. Germline-derived CDR1 and CDR2 are MNHEY and SVGAGI. The CDR3 length is 16 residues. As DNA, the CDR3 is TGTGCCAGCAGTTACTCCGGGGGCGCGGGCAATCAGCCCCAGCATTTT. This gives the protein CASSYSGGAGNQPQHF.

The chain joins TRBV9 to TRBJ2-5; 12 nucleotides agree with TRBD2. The germline gives CDR1 SGDLS, CDR2 YYNGEE. There are 16 residues in the CDR3. Trimming cost V 0 bases and J 2 bases; bases outside gene matches: 2. The CDR3 sequence: CASSVGTSGVQETQYF. The CDR3 coding sequence is TGTGCCAGCAGCGTAGGGACTAGCGGGGTTCAAGAGACCCAGTACTTC.

This clone has just one count. This sequence joins TRBV9 and TRBJ2-1; D remains unclear. In germline, CDR1 is SGDLS, CDR2 YYNGEE. Deletions cut 0 bases from V and 8 bases from J, with 15 bases between. The CDR3 totals 15 residues. This chain's CDR3 is CASSVASTLVYEQFF. CDR3 nucleotides: TGTGCCAGCAGCGTAGCTTCGACTCTTGTGTATGAGCAGTTCTTC.

The table lists this clone with a count of one. The V call is TRBV16, the J call TRBJ1-5; D gene ambiguous. CDR3 length: 17 amino acids. Germline-derived CDR1 and CDR2 are KGHSY and FQNENV. V lost 1 base to trimming and J lost 0 bases, with 13 bases between them. In DNA form, the CDR3 reads TGTGCCAGCAGCCAATTAATTGGTCGGGGTAGCAATCAGCCCCAGCATTTT. Protein sequence: CASSQLIGRGSNQPQHF.

The V call is TRBV2, the J call TRBJ2-1; D gene uncertain. The CDR3 is 13 residues long. Trimming removed 8 bases at V and 4 bases at J, with 12 bases between. From germline, CDR1 is SNHLY and CDR2 FYNNEI. DNA for the CDR3: TGTGCCAGCGGGCAAAGGGTTTACAATGAGCAGTTCTTC. The encoded protein is CASGQRVYNEQFF. Variable domain in full (rest from reference TRBV2 and TRBJ2-1): EPEVTQTPSHQVTQMGQEVILRCVPISNHLYFYWYRQILGQKVEFLVSFYNNEISEKSEIFDDQFSVERPDGSNFTLKIRSTKLEDSAMYFCASGQRVYNEQFFGPGTRLTVL.

The chain uses TRBV7-2 and TRBJ2-1; D is possibly TRBD2 (5 bases). Deletions cut 1 base from V and 7 bases from J, with 11 bases between. The CDR3 runs to 14 residues. Germline V gives CDR1 SGHTA, CDR2 FQGNSA. This chain's CDR3 is CASSLVRVQNEQFF. The CDR3 bases are TGTGCCAGCAGCTTAGTGCGGGTTCAGAATGAGCAGTTCTTC. The variable domain in full, completed from reference TRBV7-2 and TRBJ2-1, reads GAGVSQSPSNKVTEKGKDVELRCDPISGHTALYWYRQSLGQGLEFLIYFQGNSAPDKSGLPSDRFSAERTGGSVSTLTIQRTQQEDSAVYLCASSLVRVQNEQFFGPGTRLTVL.

The gene calls are TRBV5-4 and TRBJ1-3; no definite D call. The CDR3 is 16 residues long. Per the germline V gene, CDR1 is SGHNT and CDR2 is YYREEE (reference sequence). V was pared by 2 bases and J by 0 bases, with 12 bases between. The CDR3 DNA follows: TGTGCCAGCAGCTTCCAGGACTACTACTCTGGAAACACCATATATTTT. It specifies CASSFQDYYSGNTIYF.

There are a few counts of this clone. The J gene is TRBJ2-7, the V gene TRBV5-1; 10 bases agree with TRBD1. CDR1 SGHRS and CDR2 YFSETQ come from the germline V gene. Trimming at V came to 4 bases and at J to 1 base, leaving 5 bases not matched to a gene. The CDR3 is 15 amino acids. The DNA for the CDR3 is TGCGCCAGCAGCGTTCTGGGACAGGGGTCCTACGAGCAGTACTTC. Its translation: CASSVLGQGSYEQYF.

This chain joins TRBV28 and TRBJ2-7, with D unresolved. The length of the CDR3 is 11 residues. V was pared by 5 bases and J by 3 bases, with 5 bases between. Looked up from germline, CDR1 is MDHEN and CDR2 is SYDVKM. The CDR3 region is CASSQYYEQYF. Here the CDR3 DNA reads TGTGCCAGCAGTCAATACTACGAGCAGTACTTC.

V and J are TRBV2 and TRBJ2-1; D perhaps matches TRBD2 (6 bases). This CDR3 is 15 amino acids long. Germline CDR1 reads SNHLY; CDR2 reads FYNNEI. Between the trimmed V and J ends, which lost 8 bases and 0 bases, there was a span of 14 bases. The CDR3: CASGGGKSSYNEQFF. In nucleotides, the CDR3 is TGTGCCAGCGGGGGAGGAAAAAGCTCCTACAATGAGCAGTTCTTC.

The V and J genes are TRBV6-5 and TRBJ1-2; no clear D gene. The CDR3 is made up of 11 amino acids. Deletions cut 5 bases from V and 2 bases from J, with 3 bases between. CDR1 is MNHEY and CDR2 is SVGAGI in the germline V gene. The CDR3 nucleotides read TGTGCCAGCAGTGAAAACTATGGCTACACCTTC. This encodes CASSENYGYTF.

This clone has only a few counts. The chain uses TRBV6-1 and TRBJ1-1; D not certain. Germline values: CDR1 MNHNS, CDR2 SASEGT. The CDR3 consists of 13 residues. V shed 3 bases and J shed 1 base, with 6 bases lying between them. In DNA form, the CDR3 reads TGTGCCAGCAGTGACTTGGGGAACACTGAAGCTTTCTTT. Its protein product is CASSDLGNTEAFF.

This chain joins TRBV5-1 and TRBJ1-1, with D unresolved. Germline CDR1 SGHRS, CDR2 YFSETQ. V lost 1 base and J lost 2, with 12 bases in between. The CDR3 covers 15 residues. DNA of the CDR3: TGCGCCAGCAGCTTGTACGGGGAGGGTAACACTGAAGCTTTCTTT. Translated, it gives CASSLYGEGNTEAFF.

The chain couples TRBV7-6 to TRBJ1-1; tentative D call: TRBD1 (6 bases). V was trimmed by 1 base and J by 4 bases, leaving 10 bases between them. The germline V gene has CDR1 SGHVS and CDR2 FNYEAQ. The CDR3 consists of 14 residues. The CDR3 loop reads CASSLGRGGTEAFF. CDR3 sequence (DNA): TGTGCCAGCAGCTTAGGCAGGGGTGGCACTGAAGCTTTCTTT.

This CDR3 is CASSLRLARTGELFF. The CDR3 region has the DNA TGTGCCAGCAGCTTAAGGCTAGCAAGGACCGGGGAGCTGTTTTTT. The chain carries TRBV13 and TRBJ2-2; possible D gene TRBD2, 5 bases. The CDR3 is 15 residues long. V was trimmed by 2 bases and J by 5 bases, leaving 12 bases between them. The germline V gene encodes CDR1 PRHDT and CDR2 FYEKMQ (reference sequence).

The rearrangement uses TRBV7-3 and TRBJ1-2, with D maybe TRBD1 (5 bases). Trimming removed 4 bases at V and 2 bases at J, with 8 bases between. From germline, CDR1 is SGHTA and CDR2 FQGTGA. The CDR3 sequence is 13 residues long. The CDR3 is CASSYGTNYGYTF. CDR3 in DNA: TGTGCCAGCAGCTACGGGACGAACTATGGCTACACCTTC.

The chain combines TRBV2 with TRBJ1-1; D is unclear. V was pared by 6 bases and J by 3 bases, with 14 bases between. CDR1 and CDR2 (germline): SNHLY, FYNNEI. The length of the CDR3 is 14 residues. The CDR3 bases are TGTGCCAGCAGACTTGGACGGCTCGACACTGAAGCTTTCTTT. Translation: CASRLGRLDTEAFF.

V gene TRBV5-8 combines with J gene TRBJ1-2; D is undetermined. Germline V lookup: CDR1 SGHTS, CDR2 YDEGEE. The germline V and J ends were trimmed by 0 bases and 4 bases, with 10 bases remaining between them. This CDR3 has 14 amino acids. CDR3 sequence: CASSLEGASYGYTF. The CDR3 DNA reads TGTGCCAGCAGCTTGGAGGGAGCTAGCTATGGCTACACCTTC.

The chain combines TRBV27 with TRBJ1-5; 7 bases map to TRBD1. The length of the CDR3 is 14 residues. The germline V gene encodes CDR1 MNHEY and CDR2 SMNVEV (reference sequence). Losses at the gene ends were 4 bases for V and 5 bases for J; bases not matched to a gene: 5. CDR3 residues: CASSYRGRDQPQHF. CDR3 DNA sequence: TGTGCCAGCAGTTACAGGGGACGGGATCAGCCCCAGCATTTT.